This TCR beta chain was identified during a study of spatial heterogeneity in lung cancer. TCRdb recomputed calls from the 5' RACE reads with MiXCR, one row per CDR3 protein. The sample records more than 95,000 distinct CDR3 sequences, 10% to 15% being singletons. CDR1 KGHSH and CDR2 LQKENI come from the germline V gene. This CDR3 is 17 amino acids long. The junction had 13 bases not matched to a gene; V was cut back by 4 bases and J by 7 bases. The sample's time point: blood at routine non-recurrence follow-up after resection. The authors sequenced whole RNA from tumor, nontumor lung or frozen PBMC without sorting.

The TCR sequence derives from a male donor with early-stage non-small cell lung cancer. This chain links TRBV18 with TRBJ1-6, with TRBD1 matching 7 bases. The specimen was PBMCs, collected at follow-up. The CDR3 DNA is TGTGCCAGCTCACTCAGGACAGGTCTCTTGCCGAATTCACCCCTCCACTTT. Encoded protein: CASSLRTGLLPNSPLHF.